What follows are 20 T cell receptor beta chains derived from one specimen sequenced in a study of blood T cell repertoires in COVID-19 (TCRdb year 2020). Libraries were prepared through the immunoSEQ multiplex PCR assay. The clones in this table, taken by TCRdb from immuneACCESS, are in-frame only. Not every clone is retained; where verified, under half of the shortfall comes from an unresolved V gene, and the cause of the rest is unknown. The sample includes 80,000 or so clones, with roughly four fifths observed a single time. Of the sample, 8.5% to 12% is held by the ten largest clones. Sequenced material: peripheral blood. These receptors were taken from a man between 60 and 75 years old with acute or convalescent COVID-19.

The rearrangement joins TRBV6-6 to TRBJ2-3, with 11 nucleotides matching TRBD2. V gave up 6 bases and J gave up 4 bases; unmatched junction bases: 6. CDR3 length: 15 amino acids. Germline values: CDR1 MNHNY, CDR2 SVGAGI (reference sequence). The chain's CDR3 is CASRLAGGPSDTQYF. The CDR3 DNA reads as TGTGCCAGCAGATTAGCGGGGGGGCCGTCAGATACGCAGTATTTT.

This clone was recorded once. The V gene is TRBV9, the J gene TRBJ1-3; 8 nucleotides align to TRBD1. Per the germline V gene, CDR1 is SGDLS and CDR2 is YYNGEE. CDR3 length equals 16 residues. The ends lost 4 bases at V and 8 bases at J; junction bases unmatched: 14. CDR3 DNA: TGTGCCAGCAGCCCTAGGACAGGGTGGGGCGTGGACACCATATATTTT. It encodes CASSPRTGWGVDTIYF.

V gene TRBV4-1 combines with J gene TRBJ2-5; TRBD2 matches 7 bases. V was clipped by 1 base and J by 4 bases; unmatched bases: 12. There are 17 residues in the CDR3. Germline V CDR1 and CDR2: MGHRA, YSYEKL. Here the CDR3 reads CASSQGLGGVFGETQYF. The CDR3 DNA reads TGCGCCAGCAGCCAAGGGTTGGGGGGGGTTTTTGGAGAGACCCAGTACTTC.

The genes are TRBV3-1 (or the pseudogene TRBV3-2) and TRBJ1-2; perhaps TRBD1 as D (6 bases). V was clipped by 5 bases and J by 8 bases, with 15 bases between them. The V gene's germline CDR1 is LGHDT and CDR2 YNNKEL (reference sequence). The length of the CDR3 is 13 residues. CDR3 coding DNA: TGTGCCAGCAGCGGGGGGGCCGATCGCGGCTACACCTTC. It codes for CASSGGADRGYTF.

CDR3 bases: TGTGCCACCAGCAGAGATCTTCAGCCCCAGCATTTT. This codes for CATSRDLQPQHF. The chain carries TRBV15 and TRBJ1-5; no clear D gene. Germline V gene data show CDR1 as LNHNV and CDR2 as YYDKDF (reference sequence). V lost 0 bases and J lost 6, with 3 bases in between. The CDR3 extends over 12 amino acids.

V usage is TRBV30 and J usage is TRBJ1-5; D might be TRBD1 (6 bases). CDR3 size: 13 residues. Germline V gene lookup returns CDR1 GTSNPN and CDR2 SVGIG (reference sequence). The V gene lost 1 base and the J gene lost 5 bases, with 9 bases spanning the gap. CDR3 sequence (DNA): TGTGCCTGGAGTGGAGGGGGGGATCAGCCCCAGCATTTT. Translated: CAWSGGGDQPQHF.

The chain recombines TRBV10-3 with TRBJ2-3, with a weak D call TRBD2 (5 bases). The CDR3 contains 15 residues. The germline V and J ends were trimmed by 10 bases and 4 bases, with 21 bases remaining between them. Germline V gene lookup returns CDR1 ENHRY and CDR2 SYGVKD. The CDR3 sequence is CATSDPGGVADTQYF. The DNA of the CDR3 is TGTGCCACCTCGGACCCAGGAGGAGTGGCAGATACGCAGTATTTT.

The chain couples TRBV7-9 to TRBJ2-1; 7 nucleotides agree with TRBD1. This CDR3 comprises 18 residues. V trimming: 4 bases; J trimming: 2 bases; junction bases outside the gene matches: 14. The V gene's germline CDR1 is SEHNR and CDR2 FQNEAQ (reference sequence). CDR3 in amino acids: CASSSGQSFSSAYNEQFF. The CDR3 bases are TGTGCCAGCAGCTCGGGACAGTCATTCTCCTCCGCCTACAATGAGCAGTTCTTC.

J is TRBJ1-1 and V is TRBV7-2; TRBD1 matches 7 bases. With V trimmed by 6 bases and J by 2 bases, 6 bases remained unmatched. The germline V gene encodes CDR1 SGHTA and CDR2 FQGNSA. CDR3 size: 14 residues. For the CDR3, the DNA is TGTGCCAGCAGGTGGGACAGCCTCAACACTGAAGCTTTCTTT. This gives the protein CASRWDSLNTEAFF.

This chain connects TRBV6-4 to TRBJ2-7; maybe TRBD1 (5 bases). This CDR3 has 20 amino acids. CDR1 and CDR2 from the germline V gene are MRHNA and SNTAGT. V lost 0 bases to trimming and J lost 1 base, with 25 bases between them. CDR3 nucleotides: TGTGCCAGCAGTGACTCGATTTGGACAAGACTGCGTCGAGCGTCCTACGAGCAGTACTTC. Encoded protein: CASSDSIWTRLRRASYEQYF.

Here the CDR3 DNA reads TGTGCCAGCAGCCTACTGACGGGCCGGGGGGGCAATGAGCAGTTCTTC. It is translated as CASSLLTGRGGNEQFF. The chain combines TRBV3-1 (or the pseudogene TRBV3-2) with TRBJ2-1, with 8 bases lining up with TRBD2. The germline gives CDR1 LGHDT, CDR2 YNNKEL (reference sequence). This CDR3 spans 16 amino acids. V lost 4 bases, J lost 6 bases, and 11 bases stayed unmatched.

The chain has TRBV2 and TRBJ2-2; 12 positions agree with TRBD2. This CDR3 contains 17 residues. The junction had 5 bases not matched to a gene; V was cut back by 5 bases and J by 1 base. Per germline, CDR1 SNHLY and CDR2 FYNNEI. The CDR3: CASSRRLAGENTGELFF. The CDR3 DNA follows: TGTGCCAGCAGTCGGAGACTAGCGGGGGAGAACACCGGGGAGCTGTTTTTT.

The chain joins TRBV5-1 to TRBJ2-1; a possible D gene is TRBD2 (7 bases). This CDR3 contains 16 residues. V was trimmed by 2 bases and J by 6 bases, leaving 18 bases between them. CDR1 is SGHRS and CDR2 is YFSETQ in the germline V gene. The CDR3 loop reads CASSLGLLRGGNEQFF. Written as DNA, the CDR3 is TGCGCCAGCAGCTTAGGACTACTAAGGGGGGGCAATGAGCAGTTCTTC.

The chain carries TRBV24-1 and TRBJ2-7; 8 bases are a match to TRBD2. J gave up 4 bases and V 1 base, and 14 bases lay outside the gene matches. The CDR3 has 18 residues. CDR1 KGHDR and CDR2 SFDVKD come from the germline V gene. The CDR3 reads CATSDFQGVSGGLYEQYF. For the CDR3, the DNA is TGTGCCACCAGTGATTTCCAGGGAGTCAGCGGGGGCCTATACGAGCAGTACTTC.

The chain carries TRBV29-1 and TRBJ2-5; weak D call: TRBD2 (6 bases). V was trimmed by 5 bases and J by 3 bases, leaving 16 bases between them. The CDR3 runs 14 residues. CDR1 is SQVTM and CDR2 is ANQGSEA in the germline V gene. The chain's CDR3 is CSVRFGWGEETQYF. The DNA for the CDR3 is TGCAGCGTTAGGTTTGGTTGGGGGGAAGAGACCCAGTACTTC.

V usage is TRBV23-1 and J usage is TRBJ2-5; D might be TRBD2 (7 bases). TRBV23-1 is classed as an ORF, of uncertain function. The CDR3 contains 18 residues. Trimming took 2 bases from V and 1 from J, leaving 20 bases between them. Written as DNA, the CDR3 is TGCGCCAGCAGTCAAGGCCAGACTTGCGGGGGCATCCAAGAGACCCAGTACTTC. This translates into CASSQGQTCGGIQETQYF.

The rearrangement joins TRBV5-1 to TRBJ1-1; D is uncertain. V was shortened by 4 bases and J by 0 bases, with 10 bases between the two germline ends. The CDR3 is 14 amino acids. CDR1 is SGHRS and CDR2 is YFSETQ in the germline V gene. The CDR3 here is CASSVQVMNTEAFF. CDR3 DNA sequence: TGCGCCAGCAGCGTTCAGGTCATGAACACTGAAGCTTTCTTT.

This clone has a single count. The CDR3 nucleotides are TGTGCCAGCAGCCCCGGGACATCCCAGGGCTATTTTTCACCCCTCCACTTT. Translated: CASSPGTSQGYFSPLHF. This chain links TRBV14 with TRBJ1-6; D is perhaps TRBD1 (6 bases). This CDR3 is built from 17 residues. The germline V gene encodes CDR1 SGHDN and CDR2 FVKESK. V lost 4 bases, J lost 9 bases, and 22 bases lay in between. The full variable domain, completed using reference TRBV14 and TRBJ1-6, is EAGVTQFPSHSVIEKGQTVTLRCDPISGHDNLYWYRRVMGKEIKFLLHFVKESKQDESGMPNNRFLAERTGGTYSTLKVQPAELEDSGVYFCASSPGTSQGYFSPLHFGNGTRLTVT.

This chain links TRBV18 with TRBJ2-7; 10 nucleotides line up with TRBD1. V shed 2 bases and J 3 bases; nucleotides not matched to a gene: 4. CDR3 length: 15 residues. Germline assignment: CDR1 KGHSH and CDR2 LQKENI. The CDR3 loop reads CASSPGQGGGYEQYF. CDR3 nucleotides: TGTGCCAGCTCACCAGGACAGGGGGGAGGCTACGAGCAGTACTTC.

The CDR3, as DNA: TGCGCCAGCAGCTTGTTGGACAGCAATTCACCCCTCCACTTT. It codes for CASSLLDSNSPLHF. This chain uses TRBV5-1 with TRBJ1-6, with D possibly matching TRBD1 (6 bases). From germline, CDR1 is SGHRS and CDR2 YFSETQ. Between the trimmed V and J ends, which lost 1 base and 7 bases, there was a span of 9 bases. There are 14 residues in the CDR3.